The clone carrying this T cell receptor beta chain was recorded a few times. The target antigen is unknown. TCRdb re-derived calls from the RT-PCR reads in MiXCR, one entry per CDR3 protein. Of about 650,000 distinct CDR3 sequences listed, 14% were seen once; the top ten hold 6% to 9.5%. This sample was included in a study of response to subunit inactivated influenza vaccine. Study results and limitations: Only a handful of new T cells, the authors suggested, are recruited with each seasonal influenza vaccination.

From germline, CDR1 is LGHNA and CDR2 YSLEER. The ends were cut back, 5 bases at V and 0 bases at J, with 7 bases in the middle. The CDR3 runs to 13 residues. This chain links TRBV4-3 with TRBJ1-2, with D unclear. The source material was PBMCs from blood, sampled around two weeks before vaccination. The TCR comes from a man in his forties or fifties who received an inactivated influenza vaccine. CDR3 sequence (DNA): TGCGCCAGCAGCGCGACAACTAACTATGGCTACACCTTC. Its protein is CASSATTNYGYTF.